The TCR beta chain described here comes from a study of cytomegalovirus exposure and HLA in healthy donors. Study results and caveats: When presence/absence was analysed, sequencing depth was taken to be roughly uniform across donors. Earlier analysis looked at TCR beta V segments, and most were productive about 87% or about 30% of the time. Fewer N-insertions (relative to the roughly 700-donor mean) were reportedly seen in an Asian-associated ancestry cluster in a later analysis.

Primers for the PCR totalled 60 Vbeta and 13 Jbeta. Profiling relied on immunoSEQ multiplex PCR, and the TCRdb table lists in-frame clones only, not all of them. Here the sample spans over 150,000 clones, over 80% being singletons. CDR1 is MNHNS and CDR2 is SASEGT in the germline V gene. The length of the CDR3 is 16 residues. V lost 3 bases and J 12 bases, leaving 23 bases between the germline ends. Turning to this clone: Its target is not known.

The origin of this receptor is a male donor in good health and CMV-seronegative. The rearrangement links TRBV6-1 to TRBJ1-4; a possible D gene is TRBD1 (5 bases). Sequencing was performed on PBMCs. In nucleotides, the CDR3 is TGTGCCAGCAGTGAGTCCGGGGCAACGGGGGTGAAACAACTGTTTTTT. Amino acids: CASSESGATGVKQLFF.